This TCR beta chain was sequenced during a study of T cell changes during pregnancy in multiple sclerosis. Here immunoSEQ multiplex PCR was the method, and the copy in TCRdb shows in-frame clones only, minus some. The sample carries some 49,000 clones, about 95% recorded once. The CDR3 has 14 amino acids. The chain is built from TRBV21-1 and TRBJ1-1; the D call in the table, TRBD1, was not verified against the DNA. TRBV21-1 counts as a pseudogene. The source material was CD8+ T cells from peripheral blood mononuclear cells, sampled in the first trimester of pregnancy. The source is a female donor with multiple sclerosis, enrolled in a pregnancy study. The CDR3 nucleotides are TGTGCCAGCAGCAAAGGGGCAGTCGCTCCTGAAGCTTTCTTT. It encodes CASSKGAVAPEAFF.